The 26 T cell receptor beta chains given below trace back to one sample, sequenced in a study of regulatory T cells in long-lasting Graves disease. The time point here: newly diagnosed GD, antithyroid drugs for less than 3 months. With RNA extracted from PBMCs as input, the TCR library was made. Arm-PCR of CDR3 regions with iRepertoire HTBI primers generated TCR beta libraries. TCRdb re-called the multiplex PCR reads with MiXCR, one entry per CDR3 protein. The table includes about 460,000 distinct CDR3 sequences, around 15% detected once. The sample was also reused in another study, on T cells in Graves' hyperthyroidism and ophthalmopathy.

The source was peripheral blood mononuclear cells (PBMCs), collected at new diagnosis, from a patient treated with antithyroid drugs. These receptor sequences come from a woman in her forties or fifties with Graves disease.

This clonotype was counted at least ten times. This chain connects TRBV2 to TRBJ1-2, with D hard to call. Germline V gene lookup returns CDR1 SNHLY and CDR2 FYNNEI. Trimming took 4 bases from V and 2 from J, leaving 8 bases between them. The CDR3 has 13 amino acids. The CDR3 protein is CASSVTINYGYTF. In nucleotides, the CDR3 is TGTGCCAGCAGTGTTACAATAAACTATGGCTACACCTTC.

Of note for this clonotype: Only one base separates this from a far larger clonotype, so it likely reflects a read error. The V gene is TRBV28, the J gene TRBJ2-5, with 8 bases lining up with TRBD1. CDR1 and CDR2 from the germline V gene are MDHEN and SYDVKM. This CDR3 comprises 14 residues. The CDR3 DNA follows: TGTCCCAGCAGTTTCGGGACAGGCCAAGAGACCCAGTACTTC. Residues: CPSSFGTGQETQYF.

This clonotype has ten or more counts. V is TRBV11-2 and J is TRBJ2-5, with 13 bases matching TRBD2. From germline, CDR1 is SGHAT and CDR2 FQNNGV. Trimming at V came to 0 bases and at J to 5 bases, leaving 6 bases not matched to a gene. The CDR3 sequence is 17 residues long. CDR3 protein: CASSLDRTSGSYETQYF. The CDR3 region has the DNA TGTGCCAGCAGCTTAGATCGGACTAGCGGGAGCTATGAGACCCAGTACTTC.

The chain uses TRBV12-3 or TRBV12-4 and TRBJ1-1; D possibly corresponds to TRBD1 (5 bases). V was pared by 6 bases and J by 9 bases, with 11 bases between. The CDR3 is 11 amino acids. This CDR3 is CASSLWGQAFF. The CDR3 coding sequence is TGTGCCAGCAGCCTTTGGGGCCAAGCTTTCTTT.

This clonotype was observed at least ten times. CDR3 amino acids: CAWSVLGGVLSGELFF. As DNA, the CDR3 is TGTGCCTGGAGTGTCTTAGGGGGAGTATTATCCGGGGAGCTGTTTTTT. V and J are TRBV30 and TRBJ2-2, with D possibly matching TRBD1 (6 bases). Trimming removed 0 bases at V and 6 bases at J, with 17 bases between. The CDR3 runs to 16 residues. Germline values: CDR1 GTSNPN, CDR2 SVGIG (reference sequence).

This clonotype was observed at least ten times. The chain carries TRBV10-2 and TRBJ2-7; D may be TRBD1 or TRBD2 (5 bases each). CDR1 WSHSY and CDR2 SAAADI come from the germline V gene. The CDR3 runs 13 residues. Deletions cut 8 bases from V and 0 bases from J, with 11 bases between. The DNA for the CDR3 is TGCGCCAGCTTGGGACGGCCCTCCTACGAGCAGTACTTC. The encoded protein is CASLGRPSYEQYF.

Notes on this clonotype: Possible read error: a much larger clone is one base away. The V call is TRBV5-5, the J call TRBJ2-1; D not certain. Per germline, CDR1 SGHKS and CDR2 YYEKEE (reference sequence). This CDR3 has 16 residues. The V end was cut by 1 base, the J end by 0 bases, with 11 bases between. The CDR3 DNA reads TGTGCCAGCAGCTTGCTTGGTGAGGCCTCCTACAATGAGCAGTTCTTC. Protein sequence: CASSLLGEASYNEQFF. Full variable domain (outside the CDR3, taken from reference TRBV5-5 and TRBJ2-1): DAGVTQSPTHLIKTRGQQVTLRCSPISGHKSVSWYQQVLGQGPQFIFQYYEKEERGRGNFPDRFSARQFPNYSSELNVNALLLGDSALYLCASSLLGEASYNEQFFGPGTRLTVL.

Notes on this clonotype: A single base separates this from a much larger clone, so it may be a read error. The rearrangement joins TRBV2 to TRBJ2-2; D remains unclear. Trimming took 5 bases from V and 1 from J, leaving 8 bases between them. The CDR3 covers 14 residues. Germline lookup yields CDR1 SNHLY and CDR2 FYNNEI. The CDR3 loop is CASSPPVNTGELFF. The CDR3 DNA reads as TGTGCCAGCAGTCCCCCGGTGAACACCGGGGAGCTGTTTTTT.

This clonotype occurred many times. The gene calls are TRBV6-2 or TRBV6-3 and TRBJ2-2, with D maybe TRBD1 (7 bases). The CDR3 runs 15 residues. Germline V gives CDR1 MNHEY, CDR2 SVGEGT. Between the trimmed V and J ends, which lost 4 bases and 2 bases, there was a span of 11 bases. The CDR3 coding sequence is TGTGCCAGCAGTTCGGGGGACAGAAACACCGGGGAGCTGTTTTTT. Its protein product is CASSSGDRNTGELFF.

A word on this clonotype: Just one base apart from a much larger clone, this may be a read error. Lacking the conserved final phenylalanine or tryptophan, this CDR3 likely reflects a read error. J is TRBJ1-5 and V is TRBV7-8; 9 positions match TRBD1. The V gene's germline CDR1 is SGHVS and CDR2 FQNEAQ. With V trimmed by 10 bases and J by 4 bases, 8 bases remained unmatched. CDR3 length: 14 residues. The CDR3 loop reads CATRGGTGNQPQHS. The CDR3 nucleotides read TGTGCCACCAGAGGCGGGACAGGGAATCAGCCCCAGCATTCT.

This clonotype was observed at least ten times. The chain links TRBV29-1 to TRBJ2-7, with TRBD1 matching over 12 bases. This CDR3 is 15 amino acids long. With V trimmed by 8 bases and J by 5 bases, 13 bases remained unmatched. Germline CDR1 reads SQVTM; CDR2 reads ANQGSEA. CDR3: CSSMAHGTGGNEQYF. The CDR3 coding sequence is TGCAGCTCAATGGCTCATGGGACAGGGGGCAACGAGCAGTACTTC.

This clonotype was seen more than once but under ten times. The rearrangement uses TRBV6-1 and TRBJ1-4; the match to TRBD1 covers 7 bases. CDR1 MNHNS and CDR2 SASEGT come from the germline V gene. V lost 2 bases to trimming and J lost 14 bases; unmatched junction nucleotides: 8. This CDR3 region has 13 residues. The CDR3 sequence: CASSEMNRGRLFF. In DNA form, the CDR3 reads TGTGCCAGCAGTGAAATGAACAGGGGTCGTCTGTTTTTT.

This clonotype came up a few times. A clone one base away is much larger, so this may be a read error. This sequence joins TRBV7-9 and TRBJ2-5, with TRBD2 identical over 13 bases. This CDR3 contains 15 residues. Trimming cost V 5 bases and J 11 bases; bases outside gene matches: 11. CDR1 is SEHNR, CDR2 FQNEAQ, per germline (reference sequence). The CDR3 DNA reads TGTGCCAGCAGCGCCGGACTAGCGGGAGAGAATGAGCAGTACTTC. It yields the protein CASSAGLAGENEQYF.

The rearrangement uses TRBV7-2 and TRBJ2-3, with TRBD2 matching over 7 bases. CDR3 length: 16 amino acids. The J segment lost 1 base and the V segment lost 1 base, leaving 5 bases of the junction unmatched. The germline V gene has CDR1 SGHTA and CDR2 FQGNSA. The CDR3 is CASSLDRAGGTDTQYF. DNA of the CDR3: TGTGCCAGCAGCTTAGATCGCGCGGGAGGCACAGATACGCAGTATTTT.

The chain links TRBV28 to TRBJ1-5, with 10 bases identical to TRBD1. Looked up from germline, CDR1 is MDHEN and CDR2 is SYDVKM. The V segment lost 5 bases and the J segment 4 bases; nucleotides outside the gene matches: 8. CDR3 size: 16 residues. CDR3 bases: TGTGCCAGCAGTCCCGCGGGGACAGGGGAAAATCAGCCCCAGCATTTT. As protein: CASSPAGTGENQPQHF.

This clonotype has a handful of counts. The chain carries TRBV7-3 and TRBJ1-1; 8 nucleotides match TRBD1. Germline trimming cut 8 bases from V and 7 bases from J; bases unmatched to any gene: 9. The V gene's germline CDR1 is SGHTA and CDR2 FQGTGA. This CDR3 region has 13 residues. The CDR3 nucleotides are TGTGCCAGCTCCTCCCAGGGGGCTGATGAAGCTTTCTTT. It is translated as CASSSQGADEAFF.

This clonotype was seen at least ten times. The CDR3 is CASSPGQVNYEQYF. The CDR3 region has the DNA TGTGCCAGCAGCCCGGGACAGGTTAACTACGAGCAGTACTTC. This chain joins TRBV3-1 and TRBJ2-7; 8 positions agree with TRBD1. V shed 4 bases and J 3 bases; nucleotides not matched to a gene: 5. Germline values: CDR1 LGHDT, CDR2 YNNKEL (reference sequence). The CDR3 contains 14 residues.

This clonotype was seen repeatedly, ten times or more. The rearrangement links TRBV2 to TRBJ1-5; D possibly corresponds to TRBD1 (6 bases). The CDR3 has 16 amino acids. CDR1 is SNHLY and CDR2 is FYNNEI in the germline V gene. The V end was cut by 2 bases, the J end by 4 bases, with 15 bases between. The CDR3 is CASSEQGSVLNQPQHF. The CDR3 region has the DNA TGTGCCAGCAGTGAACAGGGGTCCGTCTTAAATCAGCCCCAGCATTTT.

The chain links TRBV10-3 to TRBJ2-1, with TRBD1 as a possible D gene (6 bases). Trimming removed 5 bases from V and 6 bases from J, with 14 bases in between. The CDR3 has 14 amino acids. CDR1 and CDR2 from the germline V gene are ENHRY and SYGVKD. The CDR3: CAISNNRVVNEQFF. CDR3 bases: TGTGCCATCAGTAATAACAGGGTCGTCAATGAGCAGTTCTTC.

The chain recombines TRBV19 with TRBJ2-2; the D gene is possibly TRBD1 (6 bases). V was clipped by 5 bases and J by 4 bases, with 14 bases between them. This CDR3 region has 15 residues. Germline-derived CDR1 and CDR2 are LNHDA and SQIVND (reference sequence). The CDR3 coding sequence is TGTGCCAGTAGTGCAACAGGGATGGTCACCGGGGAGCTGTTTTTT. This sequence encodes CASSATGMVTGELFF.

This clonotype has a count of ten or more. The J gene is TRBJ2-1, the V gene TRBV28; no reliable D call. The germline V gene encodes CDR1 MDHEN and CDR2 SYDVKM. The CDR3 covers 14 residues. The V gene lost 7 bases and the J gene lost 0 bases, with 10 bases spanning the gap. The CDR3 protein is CASNQSPSYNEQFF. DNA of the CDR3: TGTGCCAGCAACCAGTCCCCCTCCTACAATGAGCAGTTCTTC.

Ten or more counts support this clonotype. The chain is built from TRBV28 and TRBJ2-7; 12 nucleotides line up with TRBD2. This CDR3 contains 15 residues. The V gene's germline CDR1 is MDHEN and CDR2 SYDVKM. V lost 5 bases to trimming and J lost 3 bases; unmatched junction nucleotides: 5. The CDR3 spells CASSRLAGAVYEQYF. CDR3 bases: TGTGCCAGCAGTCGACTAGCGGGAGCGGTCTACGAGCAGTACTTC. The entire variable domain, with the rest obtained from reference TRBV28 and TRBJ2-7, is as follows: DVKVTQSSRYLVKRTGEKVFLECVQDMDHENMFWYRQDPGLGLRLIYFSYDVKMKEKGDIPEGYSVSREKKERFSLILESASTNQTSMYLCASSRLAGAVYEQYFGPGTRLTVT.

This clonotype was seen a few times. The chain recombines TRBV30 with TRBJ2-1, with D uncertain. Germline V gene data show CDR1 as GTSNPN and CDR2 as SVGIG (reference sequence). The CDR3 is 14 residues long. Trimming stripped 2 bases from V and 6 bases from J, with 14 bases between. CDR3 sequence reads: CAWSRQAVGNEQFF. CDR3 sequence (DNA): TGTGCCTGGAGTCGGCAGGCGGTAGGCAATGAGCAGTTCTTC.

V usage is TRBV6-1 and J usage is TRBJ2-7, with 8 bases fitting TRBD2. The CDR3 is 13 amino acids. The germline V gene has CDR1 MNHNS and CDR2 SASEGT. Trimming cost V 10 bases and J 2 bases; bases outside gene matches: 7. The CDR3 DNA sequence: TGTGCCACCGGGATTAGCGGGGCCTACGAGCAGTACTTC. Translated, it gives CATGISGAYEQYF.

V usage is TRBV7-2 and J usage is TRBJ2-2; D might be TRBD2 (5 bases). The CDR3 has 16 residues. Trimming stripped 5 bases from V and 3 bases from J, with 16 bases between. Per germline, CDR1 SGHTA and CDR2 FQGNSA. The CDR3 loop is CASSPRAWPHTGELFF. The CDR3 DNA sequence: TGTGCCAGCAGCCCGAGGGCCTGGCCGCACACCGGGGAGCTGTTTTTT.

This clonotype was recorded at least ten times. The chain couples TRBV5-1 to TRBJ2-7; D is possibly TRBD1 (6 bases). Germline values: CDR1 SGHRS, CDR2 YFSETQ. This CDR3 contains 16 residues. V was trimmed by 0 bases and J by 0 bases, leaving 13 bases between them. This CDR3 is CASSLEGTLSSYEQYF. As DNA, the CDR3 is TGCGCCAGCAGCTTGGAGGGGACACTATCCTCCTACGAGCAGTACTTC.